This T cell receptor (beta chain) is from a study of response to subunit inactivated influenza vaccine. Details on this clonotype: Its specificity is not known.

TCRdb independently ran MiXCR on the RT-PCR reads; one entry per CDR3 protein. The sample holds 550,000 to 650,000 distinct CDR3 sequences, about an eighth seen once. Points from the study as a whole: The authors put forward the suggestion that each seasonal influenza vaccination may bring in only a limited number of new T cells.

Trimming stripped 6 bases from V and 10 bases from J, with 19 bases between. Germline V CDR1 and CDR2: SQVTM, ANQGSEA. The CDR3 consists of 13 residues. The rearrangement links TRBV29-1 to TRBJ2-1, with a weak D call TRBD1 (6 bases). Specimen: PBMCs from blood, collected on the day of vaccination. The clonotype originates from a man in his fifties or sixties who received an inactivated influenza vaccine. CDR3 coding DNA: TGCAGCGTCGAAAGATTGACAGGACGAGAGCAGTTCTTC. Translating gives CSVERLTGREQFF.